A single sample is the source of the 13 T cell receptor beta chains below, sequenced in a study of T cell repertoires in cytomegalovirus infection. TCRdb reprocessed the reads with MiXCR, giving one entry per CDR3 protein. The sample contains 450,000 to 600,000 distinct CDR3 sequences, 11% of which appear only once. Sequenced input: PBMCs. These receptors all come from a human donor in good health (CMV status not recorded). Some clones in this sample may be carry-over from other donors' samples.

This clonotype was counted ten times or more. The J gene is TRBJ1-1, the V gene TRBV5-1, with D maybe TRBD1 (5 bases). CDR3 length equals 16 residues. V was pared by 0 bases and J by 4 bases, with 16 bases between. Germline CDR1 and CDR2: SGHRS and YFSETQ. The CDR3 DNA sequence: TGCGCCAGCAGCTTGGTGGGGGATCTCAAGGGCACTGAAGCTTTCTTT. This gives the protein CASSLVGDLKGTEAFF.

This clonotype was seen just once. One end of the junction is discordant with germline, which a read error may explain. CDR3 protein: CDSRSTSPGDTQYF. CDR3 nucleotide sequence: TGTGACAGCAGGTCTACTAGCCCGGGGGATACGCAGTATTTT. V and J are TRBV2 and TRBJ2-3; perhaps TRBD2 as D (6 bases). This CDR3 region has 14 residues. Germline assignment: CDR1 SNHLY and CDR2 FYNNEI.

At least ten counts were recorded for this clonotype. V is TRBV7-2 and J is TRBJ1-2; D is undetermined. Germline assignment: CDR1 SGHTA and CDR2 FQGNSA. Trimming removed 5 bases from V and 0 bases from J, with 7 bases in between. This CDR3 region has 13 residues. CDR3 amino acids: CASSPDTNYGYTF. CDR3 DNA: TGTGCCAGCAGCCCCGACACTAACTATGGCTACACCTTC.

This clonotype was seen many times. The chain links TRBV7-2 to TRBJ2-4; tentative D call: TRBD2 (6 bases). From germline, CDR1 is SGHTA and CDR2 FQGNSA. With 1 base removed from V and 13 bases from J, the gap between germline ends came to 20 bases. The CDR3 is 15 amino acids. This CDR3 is CASSLVVGGQSGQYF. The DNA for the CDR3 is TGTGCCAGCAGCTTAGTGGTGGGAGGCCAGTCTGGGCAGTACTTC. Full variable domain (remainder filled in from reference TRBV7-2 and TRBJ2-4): GAGVSQSPSNKVTEKGKDVELRCDPISGHTALYWYRQSLGQGLEFLIYFQGNSAPDKSGLPSDRFSAERTGGSVSTLTIQRTQQEDSAVYLCASSLVVGGQSGQYFGAGTRLSVL.

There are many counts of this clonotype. The CDR3 nucleotides read TGTGCCAGCAGTTTAGCGACAGGACCCTATGGCTACACCTTC. It is translated as CASSLATGPYGYTF. The chain employs TRBV12-3 or TRBV12-4 and TRBJ1-2, with D possibly matching TRBD1 (6 bases). CDR3 size: 14 residues. V was trimmed by 0 bases and J by 4 bases, leaving 9 bases between them.

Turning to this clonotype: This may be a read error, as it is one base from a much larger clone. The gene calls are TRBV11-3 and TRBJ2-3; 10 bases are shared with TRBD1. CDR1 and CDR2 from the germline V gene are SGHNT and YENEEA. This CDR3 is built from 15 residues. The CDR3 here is CANSLKRTGGDTQYF. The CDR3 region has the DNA TGTGCCAACAGCTTAAAGAGGACAGGGGGAGATACGCAGTATTTT.

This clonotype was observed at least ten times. CDR3 loop: CASTLGRGKNIQYF. Written as DNA, the CDR3 is TGTGCCAGCACCCTTGGTAGGGGCAAAAACATTCAGTACTTC. The chain couples TRBV7-2 to TRBJ2-4, with D perhaps TRBD1 (5 bases). This CDR3 is built from 14 residues. Germline CDR1 is SGHTA and CDR2 is FQGNSA. The ends were cut back, 7 bases at V and 3 bases at J, with 13 bases in the middle.

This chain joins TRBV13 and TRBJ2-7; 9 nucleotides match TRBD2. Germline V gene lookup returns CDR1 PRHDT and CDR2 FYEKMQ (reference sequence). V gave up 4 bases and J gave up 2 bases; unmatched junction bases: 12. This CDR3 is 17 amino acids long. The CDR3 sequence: CASSYSWLAGVAYEQYF. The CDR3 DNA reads TGTGCCAGCAGCTACTCCTGGTTAGCGGGAGTCGCCTACGAGCAGTACTTC.

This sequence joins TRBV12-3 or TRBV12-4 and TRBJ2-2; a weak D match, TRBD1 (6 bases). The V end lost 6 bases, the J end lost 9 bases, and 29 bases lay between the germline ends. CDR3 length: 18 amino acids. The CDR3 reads CASSFSGRDKMKYRELFF. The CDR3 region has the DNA TGTGCCAGCAGCTTCTCTGGTAGGGACAAAATGAAGTACCGGGAGCTGTTTTTT.

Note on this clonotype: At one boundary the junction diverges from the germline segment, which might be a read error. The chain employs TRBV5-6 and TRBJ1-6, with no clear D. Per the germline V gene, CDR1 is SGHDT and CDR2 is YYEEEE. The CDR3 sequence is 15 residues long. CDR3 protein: CASSLGRTYNSSLHF. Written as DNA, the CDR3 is TGTGCCAGCAGCTTGGGGAGAACCTATAATTCATCCCTCCACTTT. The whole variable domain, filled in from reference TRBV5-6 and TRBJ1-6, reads DAGVTQSPTHLIKTRGQQVTLRCSPKSGHDTVSWYQQALGQGPQFIFQYYEEEERQRGNFPDRFSGHQFPNYSSELNVNALLLGDSALYLCASSLGRTYNSSLHFGNGTRLTVT.

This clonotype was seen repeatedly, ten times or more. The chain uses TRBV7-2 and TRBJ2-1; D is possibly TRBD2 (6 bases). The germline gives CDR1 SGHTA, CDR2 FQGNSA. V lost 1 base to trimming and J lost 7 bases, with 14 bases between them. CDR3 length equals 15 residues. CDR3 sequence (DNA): TGTGCCAGCAGCTTAGAGGCAGGGAGGAGTAATGAGCAGTTCTTC. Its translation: CASSLEAGRSNEQFF. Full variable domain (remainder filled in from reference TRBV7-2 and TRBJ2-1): GAGVSQSPSNKVTEKGKDVELRCDPISGHTALYWYRQSLGQGLEFLIYFQGNSAPDKSGLPSDRFSAERTGGSVSTLTIQRTQQEDSAVYLCASSLEAGRSNEQFFGPGTRLTVL.

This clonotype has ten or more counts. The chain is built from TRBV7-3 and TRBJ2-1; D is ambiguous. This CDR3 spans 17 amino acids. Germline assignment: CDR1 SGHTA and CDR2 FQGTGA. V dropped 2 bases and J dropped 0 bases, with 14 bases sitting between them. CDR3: CASSLVPPLLSYNEQFF. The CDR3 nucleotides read TGTGCCAGCAGCTTAGTCCCACCTTTACTCTCCTACAATGAGCAGTTCTTC. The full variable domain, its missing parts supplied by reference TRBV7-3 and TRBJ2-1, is GAGVSQTPSNKVTEKGKYVELRCDPISGHTALYWYRQSLGQGPEFLIYFQGTGAADDSGLPNDRFFAVRPEGSVSTLKIQRTERGDSAVYLCASSLVPPLLSYNEQFFGPGTRLTVL.

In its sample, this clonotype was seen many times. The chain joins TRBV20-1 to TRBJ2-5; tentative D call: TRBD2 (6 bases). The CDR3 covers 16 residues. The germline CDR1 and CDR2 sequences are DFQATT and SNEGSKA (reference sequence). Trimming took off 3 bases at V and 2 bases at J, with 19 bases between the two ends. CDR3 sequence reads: CSASPAALAGQETQYF. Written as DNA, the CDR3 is TGCAGTGCTAGTCCCGCGGCACTAGCTGGGCAAGAGACCCAGTACTTC.